What follows describes a single T cell receptor beta chain. This clonotype showed up just a few times. Its antigen is currently not known. Base-call qualities are not available, and no considerably larger clone is one nucleotide away. According to the germline V gene, CDR1 reads SQVTM and CDR2 reads ANQGSEA. Taken from cysteine to phenylalanine, the CDR3 has 12 residues. Of the read, only the CDR3 DNA is kept; its 36 bases are in frame from base 1. V and J lose 3 bases and 11 bases, and a span of 16 bases separates them. The library came from 5' RACE. Reads for this sample came from a NextSeq 500. In the TCR library protocol, a unique molecular identifier was attached to each TCR cDNA molecule so that PCR and sequencing errors could be corrected. As for how the authors treated the data: Decombinator tools were used for TCR identification, UMI-based error correction and CDR3 extraction. Expanded TCRs were defined as those above a frequency of 2 per 1,000, corresponding to the top 1% of the tumor frequency distribution. Each repertoire was subsampled 100 times to 5,000 TCRs, after which Renyi diversity was computed with the R vegan package. To build CDR3 similarity networks, amino acid triplet string-kernel similarity was used, and CDR3s were connected when their pairwise similarity was above 0.82. The public reads were run again by TCRdb, first through fastp at Q25 and then through MiXCR, and only productive beta chains were kept. Records with the same CDR3 protein are collapsed into one entry carrying the most frequent genes and DNA. The V and J calls reflect TCRdb's pipeline rather than the authors' work. This sample is represented by around 87,000 distinct CDR3 sequences; approximately 12% of them were singletons. The biggest ten clones account for about 41% of the sample.

Taken with the paper, the label for time point translates to: sample taken at primary tumor resection. Without any cell sorting, TCR sequencing was performed on whole RNA extracted either from tumor and nontumor lung tissue or from cryopreserved PBMC samples. Donors were 72 patients with early-stage, untreated non-small cell lung cancer from the lung TRACERx cohort. Only patients with enough RNA available from two or more tumor regions were chosen for TCR sequencing. The data were obtained in a study of spatial heterogeneity in lung cancer (dated by TCRdb to between 2017 and 2020). At the level of the whole study: Beta-chain transcripts were consistently detected in greater numbers than alpha-chain transcripts, which likely reflected higher beta-chain transcript abundance. In the raw uncorrected reads, each unique combination of TCR and UMI appeared more than ten times on average. In non-small cell lung cancer, the study made a quantitative comparison of TCR alpha and beta repertoires among multiple tumor regions, matched nontumor lung and blood. The study linked features of the TCR repertoire to counts of nonsynonymous mutations, which were determined by whole-exome sequencing of tumor tissue. Both alpha and beta chains were TCR-sequenced in 210 or so tumor regions, approximately 67 matched nontumor lung samples and roughly 50 PBMC samples obtained at surgery. Study-wide findings and limitations: Ubiquitous expanded tumor TCRs showed up in blood more often at tumor resection than at routine follow-up. Confirming at a functional level the hypothesis that regional TCRs recognize regional mutations was considered to require additional single-cell paired TCR alpha and beta sequencing.

The sequence links TRBV29-1 to TRBJ1-1; the D gene cannot be resolved reliably. The source is a male donor with early-stage non-small cell lung cancer. The source was PBMCs, collected at surgery. The DNA sequence is as follows: TGCAGCGTTGAGCAGGATACCTTATCGGCTTTCTTT. Translated, this gives CSVEQDTLSAFF.